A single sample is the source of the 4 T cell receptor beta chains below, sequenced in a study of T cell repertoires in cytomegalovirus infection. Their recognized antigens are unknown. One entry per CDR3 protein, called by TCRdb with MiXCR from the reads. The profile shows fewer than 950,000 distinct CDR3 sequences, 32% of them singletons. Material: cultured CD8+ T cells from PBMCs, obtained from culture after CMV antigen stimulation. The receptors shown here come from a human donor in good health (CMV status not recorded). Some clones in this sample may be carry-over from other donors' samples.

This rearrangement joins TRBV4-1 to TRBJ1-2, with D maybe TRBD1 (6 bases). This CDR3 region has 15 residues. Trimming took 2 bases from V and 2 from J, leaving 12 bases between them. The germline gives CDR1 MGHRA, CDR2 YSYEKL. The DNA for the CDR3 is TGCGCCAGCAGCCAACACAGGGAGGCCAACTATGGCTACACCTTC. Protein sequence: CASSQHREANYGYTF.

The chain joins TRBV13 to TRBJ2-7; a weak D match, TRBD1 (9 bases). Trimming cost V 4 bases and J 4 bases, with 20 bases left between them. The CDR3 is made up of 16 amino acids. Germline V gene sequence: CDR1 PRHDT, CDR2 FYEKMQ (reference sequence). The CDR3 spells CASSSGGGQGYYEQYF. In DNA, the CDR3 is TGTGCCAGCAGCTCGGGGGGGGGACAGGGATATTACGAGCAGTACTTC.

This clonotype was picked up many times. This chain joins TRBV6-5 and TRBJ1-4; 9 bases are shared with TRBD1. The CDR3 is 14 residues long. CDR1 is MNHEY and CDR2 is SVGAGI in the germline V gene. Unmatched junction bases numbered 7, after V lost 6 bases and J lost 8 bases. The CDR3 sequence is CASSPGQGSEKLFF. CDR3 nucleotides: TGTGCCAGCAGCCCGGGACAGGGAAGCGAAAAACTGTTTTTT.

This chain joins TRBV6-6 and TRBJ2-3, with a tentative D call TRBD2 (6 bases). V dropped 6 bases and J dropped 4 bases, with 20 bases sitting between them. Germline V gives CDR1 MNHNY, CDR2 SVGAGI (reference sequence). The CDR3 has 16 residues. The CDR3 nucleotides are TGTGCCAGCAGCCACAAACACGGGGAGGAGGCAGATACGCAGTATTTT. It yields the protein CASSHKHGEEADTQYF.